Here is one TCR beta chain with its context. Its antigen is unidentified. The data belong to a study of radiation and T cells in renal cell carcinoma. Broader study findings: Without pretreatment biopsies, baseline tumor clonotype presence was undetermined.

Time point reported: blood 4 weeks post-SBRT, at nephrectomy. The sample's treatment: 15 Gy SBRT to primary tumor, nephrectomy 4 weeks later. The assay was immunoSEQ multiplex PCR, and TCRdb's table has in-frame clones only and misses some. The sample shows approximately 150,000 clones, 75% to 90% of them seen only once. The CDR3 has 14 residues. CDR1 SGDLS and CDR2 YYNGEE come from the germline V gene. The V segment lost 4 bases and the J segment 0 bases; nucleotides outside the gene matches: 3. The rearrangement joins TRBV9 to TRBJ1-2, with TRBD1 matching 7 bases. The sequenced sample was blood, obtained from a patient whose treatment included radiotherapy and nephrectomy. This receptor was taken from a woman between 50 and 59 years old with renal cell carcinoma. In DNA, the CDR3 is TGTGCCAGCAGCCAAACAGGGGCTAACTATGGCTACACCTTC. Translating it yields CASSQTGANYGYTF.